This entry lists 28 T cell receptor beta chains sequenced from one sample in a study of OX40 agonist ivuxolimab in advanced cancers. Method: immunoSEQ multiplex PCR; TCRdb's copy keeps in-frame clones and lacks some. Of more than 30,000 clones in the sample, more than 70% were seen once. This specimen was CD4+ or CD8+ T cells sorted from blood, taken in a trial of the OX40 agonist ivuxolimab. These TCRs come from an adult with an advanced solid tumor such as melanoma, head and neck, liver or kidney cancer.

The J gene is TRBJ2-3, the V gene TRBV6-6, with 10 bases fitting TRBD2. The J segment lost 6 bases and the V segment lost 6 bases, leaving 12 bases of the junction unmatched. This CDR3 has 16 residues. Looked up from germline, CDR1 is MNHNY and CDR2 is SVGAGI (reference sequence). CDR3 loop: CASSSSKAGGLDTQYF. In DNA, the CDR3 is TGTGCCAGCAGCTCCTCCAAAGCGGGAGGGCTCGATACGCAGTATTTT.

This chain joins TRBV28 and TRBJ1-2, with 9 bases matching TRBD1. This CDR3 contains 14 residues. V was pared by 5 bases and J by 8 bases, with 9 bases of the junction left unmatched. The germline V gene encodes CDR1 MDHEN and CDR2 SYDVKM. The CDR3 nucleotides are TGTGCCAGCAGTCGACCGGGACAGGGTTGGGGCTACACCTTC. Its protein product is CASSRPGQGWGYTF.

V gene TRBV14 combines with J gene TRBJ1-6; D is possibly TRBD1 (5 bases). The V end was cut by 6 bases, the J end by 3 bases, with 24 bases between. Germline loops: CDR1 SGHDN, CDR2 FVKESK. CDR3 size: 19 residues. In DNA form, the CDR3 reads TGTGCCAGCAGGGTCCAGGATCTGGGGGTATCTCTCTATAATTCACCCCTCCACTTT. Protein product: CASRVQDLGVSLYNSPLHF.

The V call is TRBV11-2, the J call TRBJ2-2; 8 bases line up with TRBD1. The ends lost 5 bases at V and 6 bases at J; junction bases unmatched: 8. Per germline, CDR1 SGHAT and CDR2 FQNNGV. The CDR3 is 15 residues long. CDR3 sequence reads: CASSLQGAGSGELFF. The CDR3 DNA reads as TGTGCCAGCAGCCTCCAGGGGGCGGGGTCCGGGGAGCTGTTTTTT.

V is TRBV11-2 and J is TRBJ2-1, with 11 nucleotides matching TRBD2. Germline V gene sequence: CDR1 SGHAT, CDR2 FQNNGV. The CDR3 is 15 amino acids. V was clipped by 7 bases and J by 6 bases; unmatched bases: 8. CDR3 sequence: CASKLAGGPGNEQFF. The CDR3 nucleotides are TGTGCCAGCAAATTAGCGGGGGGGCCCGGCAATGAGCAGTTCTTC.

V and J are TRBV2 and TRBJ2-1; TRBD1 agrees at 8 bases. Germline values: CDR1 SNHLY, CDR2 FYNNEI. This CDR3 spans 14 amino acids. The junction had 5 bases not matched to a gene; V was cut back by 4 bases and J by 6 bases. CDR3 protein: CASSVLQGVNEQFF. CDR3 DNA sequence: TGTGCCAGCAGTGTTTTACAGGGGGTCAATGAGCAGTTCTTC.

The chain couples TRBV4-1 to TRBJ1-1; D not certain. Germline CDR1 and CDR2: MGHRA and YSYEKL. Deletions cut 4 bases from V and 3 bases from J, with 12 bases between. This CDR3 contains 14 residues. The CDR3 sequence: CASSPPDGYTEAFF. The DNA for the CDR3 is TGCGCCAGCAGCCCCCCGGACGGTTACACTGAAGCTTTCTTT.

CDR3 sequence: CATSRARAVDEQYF. Written as DNA, the CDR3 is TGTGCCACCAGCAGGGCGCGTGCTGTCGACGAGCAGTACTTC. The V and J genes are TRBV15 and TRBJ2-7; no clear D gene. Germline V gene data show CDR1 as LNHNV and CDR2 as YYDKDF (reference sequence). Trimming shortened V by 3 bases and J by 5 bases, and 14 bases separated the two germline ends. The CDR3 sequence is 14 residues long.

This chain uses TRBV4-1 with TRBJ2-3; the D is unclear. V was pared by 2 bases and J by 2 bases, with 8 bases between. Per germline, CDR1 MGHRA and CDR2 YSYEKL. CDR3 length: 14 amino acids. The CDR3 DNA reads TGCGCCAGCAGCCAAAGAGCATCCACAGATACGCAGTATTTT. Translating it yields CASSQRASTDTQYF.

This chain joins TRBV25-1 and TRBJ1-2; maybe TRBD1 (5 bases). Per germline, CDR1 MGHDK and CDR2 SYGVNS. The CDR3 is 15 amino acids. V lost 3 bases and J lost 4, with 15 bases in between. CDR3: CASSEGGWGGYGYTF. The DNA for the CDR3 is TGTGCCAGCAGTGAGGGGGGATGGGGGGGCTATGGCTACACCTTC.

V and J are TRBV6-5 and TRBJ1-1; TRBD1 is a possible D gene (5 bases). Germline V lookup: CDR1 MNHEY, CDR2 SVGAGI. The germline V and J ends were trimmed by 2 bases and 0 bases, with 13 bases remaining between them. The CDR3 length is 16 residues. In nucleotides, the CDR3 is TGTGCCAGCAGTTACGCGGGCAGGGTTATGAACACTGAAGCTTTCTTT. Translated, it gives CASSYAGRVMNTEAFF.

The J gene is TRBJ2-1, the V gene TRBV4-3; either TRBD1 or TRBD2 may supply D (5 bases each). V lost 0 bases, J lost 2 bases, and 11 bases lay in between. Germline CDR1 is LGHNA and CDR2 is YSLEER. The CDR3 runs 16 residues. In DNA form, the CDR3 reads TGCGCCAGCAGCCAAGATGGGACCCTGACCTACAATGAGCAGTTCTTC. It specifies CASSQDGTLTYNEQFF.

The genes are TRBV9 and TRBJ1-1; D remains unclear. The CDR3 runs to 15 residues. Deletions cut 0 bases from V and 0 bases from J, with 9 bases between. Germline loops: CDR1 SGDLS, CDR2 YYNGEE. The CDR3 DNA reads TGTGCCAGCAGCGTAGCAAGCAGGCTGAACACTGAAGCTTTCTTT. Translating it yields CASSVASRLNTEAFF.

The gene calls are TRBV28 and TRBJ2-7, with 10 bases fitting TRBD1. Per germline, CDR1 MDHEN and CDR2 SYDVKM. V lost 1 base, J lost 4 bases, and 10 bases stayed unmatched. There are 17 residues in the CDR3. CDR3 bases: TGTGCCAGCAGTTTATCTCCCCGACAGGGGGCCCTATACGAGCAGTACTTC. Translating it yields CASSLSPRQGALYEQYF.

The chain carries TRBV7-3 and TRBJ1-1; no firm D call. CDR1 and CDR2 from the germline V gene are SGHTA and FQGTGA. The CDR3 has 13 amino acids. Trimming shortened V by 0 bases and J by 3 bases, and 5 bases separated the two germline ends. CDR3 nucleotide sequence: TGTGCCAGCAGCTTAACCTTGGACACTGAAGCTTTCTTT. Its translation is CASSLTLDTEAFF.

With regard to this clone: Other nucleotide sequences from this sample produce the same CDR3. The chain combines TRBV30 with TRBJ1-5; D unclear. Per the germline V gene, CDR1 is GTSNPN and CDR2 is SVGIG (reference sequence). The CDR3 consists of 13 residues. Trimming removed 0 bases from V and 1 base from J, with 4 bases in between. CDR3 loop: CAWSVDSNQPQHF. The CDR3 DNA is TGTGCCTGGAGTGTGGACAGCAATCAGCCCCAGCATTTT.

The rearrangement uses TRBV19 and TRBJ1-5; D remains unclear. Between the trimmed V and J ends, which lost 6 bases and 0 bases, there was a span of 15 bases. From germline, CDR1 is LNHDA and CDR2 SQIVND (reference sequence). This CDR3 comprises 16 residues. CDR3: CASSVIGKFSNQPQHF. The CDR3 bases are TGTGCCAGTAGCGTCATAGGAAAATTTAGCAATCAGCCCCAGCATTTT.

The rearrangement links TRBV19 to TRBJ1-1; no clear D gene. CDR1 LNHDA and CDR2 SQIVND come from the germline V gene (reference sequence). CDR3 length: 14 amino acids. The germline V and J ends were trimmed by 7 bases and 3 bases, with 15 bases remaining between them. The CDR3 DNA follows: TGTGCCAGTATTTTGGGAGGGCTGGACACTGAAGCTTTCTTT. Translating gives CASILGGLDTEAFF.

This rearrangement joins TRBV5-6 to TRBJ2-7; D perhaps matches TRBD1 (6 bases). Germline V gene lookup returns CDR1 SGHDT and CDR2 YYEEEE. This CDR3 has 14 residues. Trimming removed 0 bases at V and 0 bases at J, with 7 bases between. CDR3 nucleotides: TGTGCCAGCAGCTTGGACAGGGTCTCCTACGAGCAGTACTTC. Translation gives CASSLDRVSYEQYF.

The chain employs TRBV6-6 and TRBJ1-3; 7 bases line up with TRBD1. The trim removed 7 bases at V and 4 bases at J, leaving 10 bases unmatched. Germline V gene sequence: CDR1 MNHNY, CDR2 SVGAGI (reference sequence). The CDR3 runs to 15 residues. For the CDR3, the DNA is TGTGCCAGCACCGTACAGGGGAGGGGAGGAAACACCATATATTTT. Amino acids: CASTVQGRGGNTIYF.

This clone was seen more than once but under ten times. The chain links TRBV28 to TRBJ1-6; the D is unclear. Germline V CDR1 and CDR2: MDHEN, SYDVKM. V was pared by 5 bases and J by 6 bases, with 8 bases between. The CDR3 covers 13 residues. For the CDR3, the DNA is TGTGCCAGCAGTCGAATCTCTAATTCACCCCTCCACTTT. As protein: CASSRISNSPLHF.

The chain is built from TRBV14 and TRBJ2-5; D remains unclear. The V gene's germline CDR1 is SGHDN and CDR2 FVKESK. Trimming left V 3 bases short and J 1 base short, with 6 bases between. The CDR3 spans 13 residues. CDR3 sequence reads: CASSQLLQETQYF. CDR3 sequence (DNA): TGTGCCAGCAGCCAGCTCCTCCAAGAGACCCAGTACTTC. Looking up the rest from reference TRBV14 and TRBJ2-5 gives the full variable domain: EAGVTQFPSHSVIEKGQTVTLRCDPISGHDNLYWYRRVMGKEIKFLLHFVKESKQDESGMPNNRFLAERTGGTYSTLKVQPAELEDSGVYFCASSQLLQETQYFGPGTRLLVL.

The chain has TRBV4-1 and TRBJ2-7; unclear D gene. Trimming removed 0 bases from V and 3 bases from J, with 9 bases in between. The germline CDR1 and CDR2 sequences are MGHRA and YSYEKL. The CDR3 extends over 14 amino acids. CDR3 coding DNA: TGCGCCAGCAGCCAAGATGAGGCAGTCTACGAGCAGTACTTC. Translating gives CASSQDEAVYEQYF.

Here the CDR3 reads CASSEGWDYGELFF. The CDR3 region has the DNA TGTGCCAGCAGTGAGGGTTGGGACTACGGGGAGCTGTTTTTT. The chain is built from TRBV6-1 and TRBJ2-2; 7 bases align to TRBD2. With 3 bases clipped from V and 7 bases from J, the junction kept 5 bases outside the gene matches. The CDR3 is 14 residues long. CDR1 is MNHNS, CDR2 SASEGT, per germline.

The sample holds a few counts of this clone. V is TRBV7-9 and J is TRBJ1-2, with TRBD1 identical over 7 bases. V gave up 4 bases and J gave up 5 bases; unmatched junction bases: 19. The CDR3 has 18 amino acids. The germline V gene has CDR1 SEHNR and CDR2 FQNEAQ (reference sequence). The CDR3: CASSSQDRPNFLVYGYTF. As DNA, the CDR3 is TGTGCCAGCAGCTCCCAGGACAGGCCAAATTTTTTAGTATATGGCTACACCTTC.

This clone was observed a few times. The genes are TRBV2 and TRBJ1-2; D unresolved. The CDR3 sequence is 13 residues long. Germline-derived CDR1 and CDR2 are SNHLY and FYNNEI. V shed 4 bases and J shed 6 bases, with 12 bases lying between them. The CDR3, as DNA: TGTGCCAGCAGTGCGTCGGGGTGGAATGGCTACACCTTC. As protein: CASSASGWNGYTF.

This clone was detected only once. The chain joins TRBV5-4 to TRBJ2-7, with 12 bases matching TRBD2. This CDR3 has 14 residues. Germline-derived CDR1 and CDR2 are SGHNT and YYREEE (reference sequence). V lost 4 bases, J lost 4 bases, and 3 bases stayed unmatched. The DNA of the CDR3 is TGTGCCAGCAGCCGGACTAGCGGGGCTTACGAGCAGTACTTC. Encoded protein: CASSRTSGAYEQYF.

The chain couples TRBV5-1 to TRBJ2-1; 8 bases match TRBD1. The CDR3 covers 15 residues. Germline-derived CDR1 and CDR2 are SGHRS and YFSETQ. V was clipped by 1 base and J by 5 bases; unmatched bases: 5. The CDR3 DNA is TGCGCCAGCAGCTTGAGGGACAGGAGAAACAATGAGCAGTTCTTC. This sequence encodes CASSLRDRRNNEQFF.